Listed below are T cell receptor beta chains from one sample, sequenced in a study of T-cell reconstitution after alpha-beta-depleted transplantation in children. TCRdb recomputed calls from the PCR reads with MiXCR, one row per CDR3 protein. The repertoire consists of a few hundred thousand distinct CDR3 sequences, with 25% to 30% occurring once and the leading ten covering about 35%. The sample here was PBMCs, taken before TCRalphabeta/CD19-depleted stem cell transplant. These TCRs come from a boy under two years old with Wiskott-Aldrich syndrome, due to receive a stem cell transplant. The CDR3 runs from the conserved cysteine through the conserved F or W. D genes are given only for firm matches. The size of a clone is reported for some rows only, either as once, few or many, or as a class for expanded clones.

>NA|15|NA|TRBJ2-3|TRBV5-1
TGCGCCACCAGGAGGGGGGCAAGGGGGACAGATACGCAGTATTTT
CATRRGARGTDTQYF
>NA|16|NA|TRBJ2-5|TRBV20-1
TGCAGTGCCCCGGACCCGGGACCGGGGACACAAGAGACCCAGTACTTC
CSAPDPGPGTQETQYF
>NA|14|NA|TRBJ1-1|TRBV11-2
TGTGCCAGCAGCTTGGAAGGGGCTGTCACTGAAGCTTTCTTT
CASSLEGAVTEAFF
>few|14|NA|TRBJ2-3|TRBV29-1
TGCAGCGTTCGGCAGCTCATTAGCACAGATACGCAGTATTTT
CSVRQLISTDTQYF
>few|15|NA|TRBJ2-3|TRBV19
TGTGCCAGTAGTATCCTCGGGAGTAGTACAGATACGCAGTATTTT
CASSILGSSTDTQYF
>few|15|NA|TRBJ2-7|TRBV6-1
TGTGCCAGCAGCCTTTTGATGGGTCGCTCCTACGAGCAGTACTTC
CASSLLMGRSYEQYF
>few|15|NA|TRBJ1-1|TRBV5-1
TGCGCCAGCAGCCGAATTCAGGGAGGGCACACTGAAGCTTTCTTT
CASSRIQGGHTEAFF
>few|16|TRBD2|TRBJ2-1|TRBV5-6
TGTGCCAGCAGCTTGGGCCCTAGCGGGACCTACAATGAGCAGTTCTTC
CASSLGPSGTYNEQFF
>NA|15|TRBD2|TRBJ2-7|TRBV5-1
TGCGCCAGCAGCCTTATAGCGGGAGTAATCTACGAGCAGTACTTC
CASSLIAGVIYEQYF
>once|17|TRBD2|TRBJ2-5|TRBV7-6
TGTGCCAGCAGCACATCTCGGGACGGGGGGGACCAAGAGACCCAGTACTTC
CASSTSRDGGDQETQYF
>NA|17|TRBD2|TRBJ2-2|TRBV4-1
TGCGCCAGCAGCCAAGTACGCCTAGCGGGAAACACCGGGGAGCTGTTTTTT
CASSQVRLAGNTGELFF
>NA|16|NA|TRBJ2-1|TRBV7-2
TGTGCCAGCAGCTTATCGCTAGCTAAGCGACACAATGAGCAGTTCTTC
CASSLSLAKRHNEQFF
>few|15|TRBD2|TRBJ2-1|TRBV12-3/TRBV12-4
TGTGCCAGCAGTTCCCGGACTAGCGGCTCTAATGAGCAGTTCTTC
CASSSRTSGSNEQFF
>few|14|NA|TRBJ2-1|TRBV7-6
TGTGCCAGCAGCTTAGTAGGGGCGTCTGGTGAGCAGTTCTTC
CASSLVGASGEQFF
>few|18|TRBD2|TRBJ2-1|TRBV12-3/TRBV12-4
TGTGCCAGCAGAAGACTAGCGGGAGCCTCTAGCTCCTACAATGAGCAGTTCTTC
CASRRLAGASSSYNEQFF
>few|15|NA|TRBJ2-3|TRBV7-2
TGTGCCAGCAGCTTAGGAAATAAACGCACAGATACGCAGTATTTT
CASSLGNKRTDTQYF
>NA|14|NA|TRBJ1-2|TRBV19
TGTGCCAGTAGTATCCAACAGGGTCCCTATGGCTACACCTTC
CASSIQQGPYGYTF
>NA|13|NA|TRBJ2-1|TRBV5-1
TGCGCCTCTCGGATGAGCTCCTACAATGAGCAGTTCTTC
CASRMSSYNEQFF
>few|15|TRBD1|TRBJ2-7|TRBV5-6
TGTGCCAGCAGCTTGGCGGGACAGGGGAGCCACGAGCAGTACTTC
CASSLAGQGSHEQYF
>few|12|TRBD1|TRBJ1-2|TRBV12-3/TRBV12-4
TGTGCCAGTACAGGGGGCGCGAAAGGCTACACCTTC
CASTGGAKGYTF
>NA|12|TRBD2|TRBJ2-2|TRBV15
TGTGCCACCAGTCCAGCGGGGGGGGAGCTGTTTTTT
CATSPAGGELFF
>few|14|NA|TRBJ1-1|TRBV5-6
TGTGCCAGCAGCGCGACAGTGGTGGGCACTGAAGCTTTCTTT
CASSATVVGTEAFF
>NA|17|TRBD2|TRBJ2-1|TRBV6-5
TGTGCCAGCAGGGCTAACTCCGGGACTAGCGGGAGGATTGAGCAGTTCTTC
CASRANSGTSGRIEQFF
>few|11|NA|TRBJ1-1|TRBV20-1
TGCAGTGCTAGTAAAAACACTGAAGCTTTCTTT
CSASKNTEAFF
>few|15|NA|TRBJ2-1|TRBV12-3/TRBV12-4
TGTGCCAGCAGTTTATCAGGGAATTGGTACAATGAGCAGTTCTTC
CASSLSGNWYNEQFF
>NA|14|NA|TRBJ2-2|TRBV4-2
TGTGCCAGCAGCCAAGTAGAAGACACCGGGGAGCTGTTTTTT
CASSQVEDTGELFF
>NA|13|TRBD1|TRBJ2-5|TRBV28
TGTGCCAGCAGTTTATCGGACAGGGGGACCCAGTACTTC
CASSLSDRGTQYF
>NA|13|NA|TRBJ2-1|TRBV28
TGTGCCAGCATTGGCGAAACTTACAATGAGCAGTTCTTC
CASIGETYNEQFF
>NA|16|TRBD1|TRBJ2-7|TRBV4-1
TGCGCCAGCAGCCAAGTATGGGGACAGGGGGTCTACGAGCAGTACTTC
CASSQVWGQGVYEQYF
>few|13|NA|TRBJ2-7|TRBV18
TGTGCCAGCTCACCCATTCCTCCGGGAGAGCAGTACTTC
CASSPIPPGEQYF
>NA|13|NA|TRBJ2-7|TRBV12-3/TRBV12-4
TGTGCCAGCAGTTTAGTGAGGGGAGCATTACAGTACTTC
CASSLVRGALQYF
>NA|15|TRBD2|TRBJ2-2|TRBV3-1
TGTGCCAGCAGCCAAGGTTTAGCGGGAGCCGGGGAGCTGTTTTTT
CASSQGLAGAGELFF
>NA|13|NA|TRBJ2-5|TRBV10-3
TGTGCCATCAGAGGTAGTCTAGAAGAGACCCAGTACTTC
CAIRGSLEETQYF
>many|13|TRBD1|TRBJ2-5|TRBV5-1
TGCGCCAGCAGCTTGACAGGGGGCAAGACCCAGTACTTC
CASSLTGGKTQYF
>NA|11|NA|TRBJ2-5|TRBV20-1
TGCAGTGCTACCCTAGCGGAGACCCAGTACTTC
CSATLAETQYF
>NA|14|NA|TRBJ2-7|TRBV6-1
TGTGCCAGCAGCCGGGACGCCCTATCCTACGAGCAGTACTTC
CASSRDALSYEQYF
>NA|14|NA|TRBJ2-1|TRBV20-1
TGCAGTGCTAGAGGGCCCGGCGCCAAGGGTGAGCAGTTCTTC
CSARGPGAKGEQFF
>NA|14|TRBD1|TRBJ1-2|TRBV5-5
TGTGCCAGCAGCTTGACAGGGGGCTCTCAAGGCTACACCTTC
CASSLTGGSQGYTF
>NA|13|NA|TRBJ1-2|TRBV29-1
TGCAGCGTCCTTCGGGGCCAGGGGTATGGCTACACCTTC
CSVLRGQGYGYTF
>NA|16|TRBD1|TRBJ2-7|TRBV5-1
TGCGCCAGCAGCTTGGAACCACAGGGGTCTCCTTACGAGCAGTACTTC
CASSLEPQGSPYEQYF
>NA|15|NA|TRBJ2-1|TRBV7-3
TGTGCCAGCAGCTTAATCCTAGCACCCTACAATGAGCAGTTCTTC
CASSLILAPYNEQFF
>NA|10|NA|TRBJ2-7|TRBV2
TGTGCCAGCAATCCCTACGAGCAGTACTTC
CASNPYEQYF
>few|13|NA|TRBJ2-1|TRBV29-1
TGCAGCGCAGTTGAGAGCTCCTACAATGAGCAGTTCTTC
CSAVESSYNEQFF
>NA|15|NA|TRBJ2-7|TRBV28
TGTGCCAGCAGTTTTAACCCAGGGTGGACCTACGAGCAGTACTTC
CASSFNPGWTYEQYF
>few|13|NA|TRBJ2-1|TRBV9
TGTGCCAGCAGCACTCGAAGGGAGGAGCGGAAGTTCTTC
CASSTRREERKFF
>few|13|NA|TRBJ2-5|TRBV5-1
TGCGCCAGCAGCCTTAGAACGGGGGAGACCCAGTACTTC
CASSLRTGETQYF
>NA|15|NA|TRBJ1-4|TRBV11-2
TGTGCCAGCAGCGTCGGTGTCGGGGGTGTCGAAAAACTGTTTTTT
CASSVGVGGVEKLFF
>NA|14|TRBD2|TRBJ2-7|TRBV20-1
TGCAGTGCTAGAGCCCCTAGCGGGAGCTACGAGCAGTACTTC
CSARAPSGSYEQYF
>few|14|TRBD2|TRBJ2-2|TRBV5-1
TGCGCCAGCAGCTTCGGGACTAGTGACGGGGAGCTGTTTTTT
CASSFGTSDGELFF
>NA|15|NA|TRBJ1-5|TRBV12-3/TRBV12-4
TGTGCCAGCAGTCCGACAGGAATAGGCAATCAGCCCCAGCATTTT
CASSPTGIGNQPQHF
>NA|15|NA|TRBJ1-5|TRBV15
TGTGCCACCAGCAGAGGTGTATATAGCAATCAGCCCCAGCATTTT
CATSRGVYSNQPQHF
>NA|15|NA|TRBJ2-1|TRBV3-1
TGTGCCAGCAGCCGAGGGGACTTCTCCTACAATGAGCAGTTCTTC
CASSRGDFSYNEQFF
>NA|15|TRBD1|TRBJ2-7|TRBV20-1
TGCAGTGCTAACGCCGGACAGGGGGCAGGTCGAGAGCAGTACTTC
CSANAGQGAGREQYF
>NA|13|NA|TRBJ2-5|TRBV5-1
TGCGCCAGCAGCGGGCCCGGCCAAGAGACCCAGTACTTC
CASSGPGQETQYF
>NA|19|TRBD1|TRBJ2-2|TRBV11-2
TGTGCCAGCAGCTTACCATCTCTCCCCGGACAGGGTAATACCGGGGAGCTGTTTTTT
CASSLPSLPGQGNTGELFF
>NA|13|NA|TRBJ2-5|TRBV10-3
TGTGCCATCAGTCTTGGGACTGGAGAGACCCAGTACTTC
CAISLGTGETQYF
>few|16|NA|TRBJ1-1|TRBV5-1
TGCGCCAGCAGCTTGGGACTAGGGAGGACGAACACTGAAGCTTTCTTT
CASSLGLGRTNTEAFF